The text below deals with one T cell receptor (beta chain). Per the original data handling: Researchers report that nucleated cell counts were estimated from reference gene primer amplification. Only in-frame clones appear in the TCRdb table, and some are missing; sequencing was by immunoSEQ multiplex PCR. The V and J calls and clone size are taken from that table; D and trimming were inferred from the DNA. Among 200,000 to 300,000 clones, approximately 86% were seen once, and the ten largest hold over 1.5%. The sample originates from a study of blood T cell repertoires in COVID-19. Turning to the study itself: Sample material is recorded as cDNA or gDNA derived from T cells, B-cell-depleted T cells, or PBMCs.

Sequenced input: peripheral blood. The clonotype comes from a man under 40 with active or convalescent COVID-19.

The CDR3 spells CASSVGLAGFLEQFF. The CDR3 bases are TGTGCCAGCAGCGTGGGACTAGCGGGGTTTCTTGAGCAGTTCTTC. The chain is built from TRBV9 and TRBJ2-1; 13 bases are shared with TRBD2. The V segment lost 2 bases and the J segment 9 bases; nucleotides outside the gene matches: 5. The CDR3 extends over 15 amino acids. Germline V gene lookup returns CDR1 SGDLS and CDR2 YYNGEE.